These 13 T cell receptor beta chains originate from one sample sequenced in a study of metastatic and nonmetastatic thyroid tumors. Treatment of any kind had been given to no patient before thyroid surgery. TCRdb re-clonotyped the PCR reads via MiXCR. The sample gives 20,000 to 25,000 clones, around 29% of which show up once; 11% to 15% is in the top ten. The sample comprised blood. All receptors derive from a female donor with papillary thyroid cancer or a benign thyroid nodule (not recorded which). Some clones in this sample may be carry-over from other donors' samples.

This clone was detected many times. The rearrangement links TRBV28 to TRBJ1-1; 7 nucleotides match TRBD1. The CDR3 extends over 14 amino acids. V dropped 7 bases and J dropped 7; count of bases not matched to a gene: 12. The germline V gene encodes CDR1 MDHEN and CDR2 SYDVKM. The CDR3 nucleotides read TGTGCCAGCACATTAACAGGGGAGGTTGGTGAAGCTTTCTTT. Its protein product is CASTLTGEVGEAFF.

In DNA, the CDR3 is TGTGCCAGCAGTTCTAGAATAGCGGGAGGGGTTTATACGCAGTATTTT. Translated, it gives CASSSRIAGGVYTQYF. V is TRBV28 and J is TRBJ2-3; TRBD2 agrees at 11 bases. The junction had 10 bases not matched to a gene; V was cut back by 4 bases and J by 7 bases. The CDR3 runs 16 residues. Per the germline V gene, CDR1 is MDHEN and CDR2 is SYDVKM.

The rearrangement links TRBV5-1 to TRBJ2-2; no clear D. V shed 4 bases and J shed 1 base, with 11 bases lying between them. The CDR3 is 15 amino acids. Germline values: CDR1 SGHRS, CDR2 YFSETQ. CDR3 sequence: CASSPTPQNTGELFF. The CDR3 region has the DNA TGCGCCAGCAGCCCAACGCCCCAGAACACCGGGGAGCTGTTTTTT.

This clone occurred many times. The chain links TRBV9 to TRBJ1-3; 7 bases fit TRBD1. CDR1 SGDLS and CDR2 YYNGEE come from the germline V gene. This CDR3 comprises 12 residues. The J segment lost 2 bases and the V segment lost 7 bases, leaving 0 bases of the junction unmatched. CDR3 DNA: TGTGCCAGCGACAGGGCTGGAAACACCATATATTTT. Protein product: CASDRAGNTIYF. The variable domain in full, completed from reference TRBV9 and TRBJ1-3, reads DSGVTQTPKHLITATGQRVTLRCSPRSGDLSVYWYQQSLDQGLQFLIQYYNGEERAKGNILERFSAQQFPDLHSELNLSSLELGDSALYFCASDRAGNTIYFGEGSWLTVV.

This rearrangement joins TRBV4-1 to TRBJ1-1; no firm D call. Germline CDR1 and CDR2: MGHRA and YSYEKL. This CDR3 is built from 13 residues. Trimming stripped 1 base from V and 7 bases from J, with 10 bases between. The CDR3 sequence: CASSQVAENEAFF. The CDR3 nucleotides are TGCGCCAGCAGCCAAGTCGCGGAGAATGAAGCTTTCTTT.

Judged by abundance, this clone is medium-sized. J is TRBJ1-1 and V is TRBV19; TRBD1 matches at 7 bases. V lost 6 bases, J lost 2 bases, and 3 bases stayed unmatched. This CDR3 contains 13 residues. Germline V gives CDR1 LNHDA, CDR2 SQIVND (reference sequence). The CDR3 DNA reads as TGTGCCAGTAGAGACAGGGCTAACACTGAAGCTTTCTTT. Protein product: CASRDRANTEAFF.

The V gene is TRBV6-1, the J gene TRBJ2-3; possible D gene TRBD1, 6 bases. Germline V gives CDR1 MNHNS, CDR2 SASEGT. The CDR3 is 13 residues long. Trimming took 6 bases from V and 3 from J, leaving 10 bases between them. CDR3 loop: CASRPGATDTQYF. In DNA, the CDR3 is TGTGCCAGCAGACCAGGGGCTACAGATACGCAGTATTTT.

This clone was counted ten times or more. The chain has TRBV7-2 and TRBJ2-1; TRBD1 aligns across 8 bases. The V gene end was trimmed by 2 bases and the J gene end by 0 bases; junction bases not matched to a gene: 9. CDR1 and CDR2 from the germline V gene are SGHTA and FQGNSA. The CDR3 contains 18 residues. This chain's CDR3 is CASSLSPRGLGSYNEQFF. The CDR3 region has the DNA TGTGCCAGCAGCTTATCCCCCAGGGGGCTTGGCTCCTACAATGAGCAGTTCTTC.

The chain combines TRBV4-1 with TRBJ2-2; TRBD2 matches at 9 bases. The length of the CDR3 is 17 residues. V was clipped by 3 bases and J by 0 bases; unmatched bases: 5. Germline CDR1 is MGHRA and CDR2 is YSYEKL. The CDR3 loop reads CASSQETSGTNTGELFF. The CDR3 coding sequence is TGCGCCAGCAGCCAGGAGACTAGCGGTACGAACACCGGGGAGCTGTTTTTT.

This clone is labeled as medium-sized. The chain combines TRBV20-1 with TRBJ1-6; D unresolved. The CDR3 runs to 15 residues. Looked up from germline, CDR1 is DFQATT and CDR2 is SNEGSKA (reference sequence). V lost 3 bases to trimming and J lost 4 bases, with 13 bases between them. The CDR3: CSASAIGLYNSPLHF. CDR3 coding DNA: TGCAGTGCTAGCGCAATTGGCCTGTATAATTCACCCCTCCACTTT.

CDR3 coding DNA: TGTGCCTGGACGCGGCTAGCGGGAGTATTCACAGATACGCAGTATTTT. Protein product: CAWTRLAGVFTDTQYF. V usage is TRBV30 and J usage is TRBJ2-3; 10 nucleotides align to TRBD2. The V and J ends lost 4 bases and 2 bases, in that order; junction bases with no gene match: 9. The CDR3 consists of 16 residues. Germline V CDR1 and CDR2: GTSNPN, SVGIG (reference sequence).

In its sample, this clone was seen many times. The rearrangement joins TRBV4-2 to TRBJ1-2; TRBD1 agrees at 8 bases. This CDR3 contains 17 residues. The V gene end was trimmed by 0 bases and the J gene end by 4 bases; junction bases not matched to a gene: 10. Germline V CDR1 and CDR2: LGHNA, YNFKEQ. The CDR3 protein is CASSQDHGTGIFYGYTF. The CDR3 DNA is TGTGCCAGCAGCCAAGATCATGGGACAGGTATATTCTATGGCTACACCTTC.

Regarding this clone: Possible read error: a much larger clone is one base away. The rearrangement joins TRBV28 to TRBJ1-4, with TRBD1 matching 7 bases. CDR1 MDHEN and CDR2 SYDVKM come from the germline V gene. Unmatched junction bases numbered 4, after V lost 3 bases and J lost 3 bases. CDR3 length: 15 residues. In DNA, the CDR3 is TGTGCCAGCAGTTTGGGACAGTGGGCTAATGAAAAACTGTTTTTT. Translated, it gives CASSLGQWANEKLFF.